This passage covers 6 T cell receptor beta chains from one sample sequenced in a study of tissue T cells after allogeneic stem cell transplantation. Profiled with immunoSEQ multiplex PCR; TCRdb holds only in-frame clones, not every one. The sample lists 3,200 or so clones, 55% occurring once. Time point of the sample: mouse harvest day 7 after allogeneic transplant. Each mouse received 10^7 T-cell-depleted marrow cells plus 10^6 splenic CD5+ T cells by tail vein. The sequenced material came from gut tissue. The receptors shown here come from a female BALB/c mouse given C57BL/6 T cells with graft-versus-host disease after an allogeneic hematopoietic cell transplant.

This clone was recorded only once. Any gene name here is a mouse gene name. The read terminates 1 residue before the CDR3 end, so the remaining end is supplied by the germline J gene. The rearrangement uses TRBV26 and TRBJ2-4; 7 bases match TRBD1. V trimming: 2 bases; J trimming: 7 bases; junction bases outside the gene matches: 0. This CDR3 spans 12 amino acids. Germline assignment: CDR1 KGHPV and CDR2 FQNQEV (reference sequence). The sequenced part of the CDR3 DNA is TGTGCCAGCAGTCTGACAGGGGACACCTTGTAC. Protein: CASSLTGDTLY. In full, the CDR3 is CASSLTGDTLYF.

About this clone: Gene names are mouse gene names. The read ends 1 residue before the CDR3 terminus; that terminus is restored from the germline J gene. The rearrangement links TRBV16 to TRBJ1-1; D is unresolved. CDR3 length: 14 residues. Trimming took off 4 bases at V and 1 base at J, with 10 bases between the two ends. Per the germline V gene, CDR1 is SGHSA and CDR2 is FRNQAP. CDR3 DNA, as far as it was read: TGTGCAAGCAGCTCCTGGACGGGAAACACAGAAGTCTTC. It codes for CASSSWTGNTEVF. The entire CDR3 protein reads CASSSWTGNTEVFF.

As to this clone: Any gene name here is a mouse gene name. CDR3 amino acids: CASSPPGGARDTQYF. The sequenced CDR3 bases are TGTGCCAGCTCTCCCCCGGGGGGGGCGCGAGACACCCAGTAC. This chain links TRBV12-1 with TRBJ2-5, with 8 bases that match TRBD2. The read terminates 1 residue ahead of where the CDR3 ends, so the germline J gene completes it. The germline gives CDR1 SGHSN, CDR2 HYEKVE. The CDR3 is 15 residues long. Trimming took 2 bases from V and 5 from J; bases not matched to a gene: 8.

Remarks on this clone: Gene names follow the mouse nomenclature. The read stops 1 residue short of the end of the CDR3; the missing end is completed from the germline J gene. The J gene is TRBJ1-3, the V gene TRBV16; D is unclear. Germline V gives CDR1 SGHSA, CDR2 FRNQAP. V lost 1 base to trimming and J lost 0 bases, with 4 bases between them. This CDR3 comprises 14 residues. The CDR3 spells CASSLGNSGNTLYF. CDR3 bases read: TGTGCAAGCAGCTTAGGAAATTCTGGAAATACGCTCTAT.

To note about this clone: Any gene name here is a mouse gene name. The read terminates 1 residue before the CDR3 end, so the remaining end is supplied by the germline J gene. The rearrangement links TRBV23 to TRBJ1-1; whether TRBD1, the table's D call, matches the DNA was not checked. The CDR3 spans 14 residues. The germline V gene has CDR1 KGHTA and CDR2 FQNQQP. CDR3 DNA, as far as it was read: TGCTCCAGCAGTCAAGGGACAACAAACACAGAAGTCTTC. This translates into CSSSQGTTNTEVF. The whole CDR3 sequence is CSSSQGTTNTEVFF.

Concerning this clone itself: These gene names are mouse names. The CDR3 extends 1 residue past the end of the read, so its final part is completed from the germline J gene. Other DNA sequences within the sample encode an identical CDR3. This chain connects TRBV26 to TRBJ1-1, with D unclear. The CDR3 runs 12 residues. The V and J ends lost 3 bases and 9 bases respectively, with 11 bases between them. Germline CDR1 KGHPV, CDR2 FQNQEV (reference sequence). The CDR3 loop is CASSLSKGKVFF. The CDR3 DNA, read in part, is TGTGCCAGCAGTCTATCGAAAGGGAAAGTCTTC.